This T cell receptor (beta chain) was obtained from a study of cytomegalovirus exposure and HLA in healthy donors. With respect to this clone: Its antigen is still unknown.

The donors formed part of the approximately 120-subject validation cohort, distinct from the 666-subject first cohort. Study-level points and caveats: With high specificity and sensitivity, the classifier reportedly diagnosed cytomegalovirus status. The study flagged around 160 TCR beta chains as cytomegalovirus-associated. It was confirmed in vitro that a few of the CMV-associated chains were specific for CMV antigens.

The protocol was immunoSEQ multiplex PCR, while the TCRdb copy is restricted to in-frame clones and leaves out a portion. The sample lists about 240,000 clones, around nine tenths occurring once. Sequenced sample: PBMCs. The TCR sequence derives from a man between 18 and 29 years old in good health and CMV-seronegative.

CDR3 nucleotides: TGTGCCAGCTCACCAACTAGCGGGGGGGGCTCCTACAATGAGCAGTTCTTC. As protein: CASSPTSGGGSYNEQFF. The chain combines TRBV18 with TRBJ2-1, with TRBD2 identical over 13 bases. CDR1 is KGHSH and CDR2 is LQKENI in the germline V gene. This CDR3 is 17 amino acids long. With V trimmed by 2 bases and J by 0 bases, 1 base remained unmatched.